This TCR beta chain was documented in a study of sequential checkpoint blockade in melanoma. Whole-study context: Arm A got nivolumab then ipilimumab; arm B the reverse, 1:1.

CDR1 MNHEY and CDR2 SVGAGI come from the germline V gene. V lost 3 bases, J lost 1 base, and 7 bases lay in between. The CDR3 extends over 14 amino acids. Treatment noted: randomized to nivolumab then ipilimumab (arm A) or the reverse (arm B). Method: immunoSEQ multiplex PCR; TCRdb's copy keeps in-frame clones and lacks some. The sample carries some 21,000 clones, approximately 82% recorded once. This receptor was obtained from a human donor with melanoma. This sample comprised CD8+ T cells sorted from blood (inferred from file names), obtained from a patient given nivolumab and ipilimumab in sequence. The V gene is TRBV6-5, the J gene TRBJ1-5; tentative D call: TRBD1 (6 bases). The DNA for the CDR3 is TGTGCCAGCAGTTATGGGACAAGCAATCAGCCCCAGCATTTT. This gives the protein CASSYGTSNQPQHF.